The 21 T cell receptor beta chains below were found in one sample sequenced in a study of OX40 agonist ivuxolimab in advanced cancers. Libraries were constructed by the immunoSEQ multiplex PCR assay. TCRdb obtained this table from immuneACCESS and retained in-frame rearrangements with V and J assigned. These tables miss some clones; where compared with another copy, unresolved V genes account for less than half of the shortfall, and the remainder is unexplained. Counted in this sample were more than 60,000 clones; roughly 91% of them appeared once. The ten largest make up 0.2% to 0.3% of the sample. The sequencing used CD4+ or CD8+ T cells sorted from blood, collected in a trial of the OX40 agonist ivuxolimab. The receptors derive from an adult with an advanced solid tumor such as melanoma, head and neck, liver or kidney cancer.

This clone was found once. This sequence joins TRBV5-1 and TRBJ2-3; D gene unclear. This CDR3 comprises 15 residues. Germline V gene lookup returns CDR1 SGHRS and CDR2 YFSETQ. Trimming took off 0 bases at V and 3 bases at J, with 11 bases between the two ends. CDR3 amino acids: CASSLDIGRTDTQYF. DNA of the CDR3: TGCGCCAGCAGCTTGGATATAGGCCGGACAGATACGCAGTATTTT.

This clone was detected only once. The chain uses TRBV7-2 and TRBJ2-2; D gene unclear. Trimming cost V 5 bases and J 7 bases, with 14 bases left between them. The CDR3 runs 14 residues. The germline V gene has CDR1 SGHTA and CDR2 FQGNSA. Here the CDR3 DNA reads TGTGCCAGCAGCATCACTTTTGTGGTCGGGGAGCTGTTTTTT. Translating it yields CASSITFVVGELFF.

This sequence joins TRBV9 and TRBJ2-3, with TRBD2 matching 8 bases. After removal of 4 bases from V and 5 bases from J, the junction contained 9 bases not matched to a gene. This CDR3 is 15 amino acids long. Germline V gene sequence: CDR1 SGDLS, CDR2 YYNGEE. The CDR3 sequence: CASSKGLVRGDTQYF. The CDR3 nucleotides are TGTGCCAGCAGCAAGGGACTAGTGAGGGGAGATACGCAGTATTTT.

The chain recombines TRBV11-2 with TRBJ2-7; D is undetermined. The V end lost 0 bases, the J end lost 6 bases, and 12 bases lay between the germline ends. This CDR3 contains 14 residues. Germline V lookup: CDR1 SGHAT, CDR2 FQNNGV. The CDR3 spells CASSLDQSAFEQYF. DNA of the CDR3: TGTGCCAGCAGCTTAGATCAGTCCGCCTTCGAGCAGTACTTC.

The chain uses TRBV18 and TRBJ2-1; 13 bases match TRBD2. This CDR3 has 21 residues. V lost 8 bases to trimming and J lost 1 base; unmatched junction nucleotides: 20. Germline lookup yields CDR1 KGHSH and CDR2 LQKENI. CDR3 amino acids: CASQTFGLAGVHGSSYNEQFF. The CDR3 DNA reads TGTGCCAGCCAAACATTCGGACTAGCGGGAGTCCATGGGAGTTCCTACAATGAGCAGTTCTTC.

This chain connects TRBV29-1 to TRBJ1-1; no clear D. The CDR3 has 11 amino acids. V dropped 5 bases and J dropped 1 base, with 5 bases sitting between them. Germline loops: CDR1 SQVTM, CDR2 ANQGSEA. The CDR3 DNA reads TGCAGCGTTCGAGGGAACACTGAAGCTTTCTTT. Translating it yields CSVRGNTEAFF.

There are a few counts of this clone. The CDR3 bases are TGCAGCGCCCTGCCGGGACTAGCGGACTCAGAGCAGTTCTTC. It yields the protein CSALPGLADSEQFF. V is TRBV29-1 and J is TRBJ2-1; 11 bases fit TRBD2. Germline V lookup: CDR1 SQVTM, CDR2 ANQGSEA. Trimming removed 7 bases from V and 10 bases from J; junction bases left unmatched: 12. The CDR3 totals 14 residues.

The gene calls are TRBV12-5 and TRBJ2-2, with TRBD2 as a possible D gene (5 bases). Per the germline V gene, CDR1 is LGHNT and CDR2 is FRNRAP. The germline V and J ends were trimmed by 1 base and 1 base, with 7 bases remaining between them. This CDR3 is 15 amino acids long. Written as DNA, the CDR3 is TGTGCTAGTGGTTTGGGCGGGTTGAACACCGGGGAGCTGTTTTTT. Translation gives CASGLGGLNTGELFF.

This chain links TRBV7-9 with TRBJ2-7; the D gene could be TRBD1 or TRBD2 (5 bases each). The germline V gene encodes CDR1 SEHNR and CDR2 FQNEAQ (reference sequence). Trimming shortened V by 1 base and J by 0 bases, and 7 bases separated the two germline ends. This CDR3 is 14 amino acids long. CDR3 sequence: CASSLGGVSYEQYF. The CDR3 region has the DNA TGTGCCAGCAGCTTAGGAGGGGTCTCCTACGAGCAGTACTTC.

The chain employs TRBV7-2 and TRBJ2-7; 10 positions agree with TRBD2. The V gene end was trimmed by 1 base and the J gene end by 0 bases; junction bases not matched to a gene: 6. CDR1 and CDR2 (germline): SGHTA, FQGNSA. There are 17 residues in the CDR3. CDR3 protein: CASSLVSGRPSSYEQYF. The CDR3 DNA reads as TGTGCCAGCAGCTTAGTTAGCGGGAGGCCCAGCTCCTACGAGCAGTACTTC.

Here the CDR3 DNA reads TGTGCCAGCAGCCGAGACCGCCTGAGCTCTGGAAACACCATATATTTT. As protein: CASSRDRLSSGNTIYF. This chain connects TRBV14 to TRBJ1-3; D remains ambiguous. The CDR3 is 16 residues long. The germline V gene encodes CDR1 SGHDN and CDR2 FVKESK. V was pared by 4 bases and J by 0 bases, with 13 bases between.

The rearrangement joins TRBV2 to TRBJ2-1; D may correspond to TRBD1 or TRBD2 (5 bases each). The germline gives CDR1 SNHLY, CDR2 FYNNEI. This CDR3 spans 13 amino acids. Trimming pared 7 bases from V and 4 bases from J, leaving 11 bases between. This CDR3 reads CASMWDRYNEQFF. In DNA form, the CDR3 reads TGTGCCAGCATGTGGGACCGTTACAATGAGCAGTTCTTC.

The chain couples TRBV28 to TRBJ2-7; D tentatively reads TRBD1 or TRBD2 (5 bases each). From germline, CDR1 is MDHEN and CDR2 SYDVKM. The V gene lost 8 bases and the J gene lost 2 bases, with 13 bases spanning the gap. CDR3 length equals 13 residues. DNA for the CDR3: TGTGCCAGCTCCTTGATGGGGGCCTACGAGCAGTACTTC. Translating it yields CASSLMGAYEQYF.

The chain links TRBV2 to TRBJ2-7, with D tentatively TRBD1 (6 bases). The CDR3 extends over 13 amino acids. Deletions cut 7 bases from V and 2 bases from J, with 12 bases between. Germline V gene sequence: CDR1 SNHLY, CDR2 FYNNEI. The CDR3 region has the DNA TGTGCCAGCACTGGACAGACCGCCTACGAGCAGTACTTC. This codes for CASTGQTAYEQYF. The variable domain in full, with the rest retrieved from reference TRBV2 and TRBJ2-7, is EPEVTQTPSHQVTQMGQEVILRCVPISNHLYFYWYRQILGQKVEFLVSFYNNEISEKSEIFDDQFSVERPDGSNFTLKIRSTKLEDSAMYFCASTGQTAYEQYFGPGTRLTVT.

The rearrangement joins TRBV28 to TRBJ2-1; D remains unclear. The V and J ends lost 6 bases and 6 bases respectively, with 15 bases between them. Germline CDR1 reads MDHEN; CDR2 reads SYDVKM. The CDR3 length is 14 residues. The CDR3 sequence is CASRSQSVVNEQFF. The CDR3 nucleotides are TGTGCCAGCAGGAGCCAGAGCGTCGTCAATGAGCAGTTCTTC.

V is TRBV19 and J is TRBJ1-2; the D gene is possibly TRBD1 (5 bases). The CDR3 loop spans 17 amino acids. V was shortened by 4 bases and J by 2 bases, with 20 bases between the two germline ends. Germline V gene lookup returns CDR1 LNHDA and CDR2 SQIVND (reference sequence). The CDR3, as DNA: TGTGCCAGTAGTAACTTCATTCTGGGGACCAAAAACTATGGCTACACCTTC. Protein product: CASSNFILGTKNYGYTF.

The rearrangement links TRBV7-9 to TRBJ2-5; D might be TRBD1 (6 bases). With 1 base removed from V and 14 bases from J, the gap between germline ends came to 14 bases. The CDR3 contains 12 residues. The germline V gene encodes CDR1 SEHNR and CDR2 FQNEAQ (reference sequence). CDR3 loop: CASSLVGGRGYF. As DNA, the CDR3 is TGTGCCAGCAGCTTAGTTGGGGGCAGAGGTTACTTC.

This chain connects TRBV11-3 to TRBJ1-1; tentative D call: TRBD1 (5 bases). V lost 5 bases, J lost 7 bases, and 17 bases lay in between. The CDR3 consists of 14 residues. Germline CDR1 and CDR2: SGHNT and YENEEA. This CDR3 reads CASSPGRYAIEAFF. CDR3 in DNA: TGTGCCAGCAGCCCAGGGAGGTACGCGATTGAAGCTTTCTTT.

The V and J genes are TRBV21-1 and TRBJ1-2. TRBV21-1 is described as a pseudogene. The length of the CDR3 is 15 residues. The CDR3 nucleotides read TGTGCCAGCAGCAAAGTGAATTCTCACGACTATGGCTACACCTTC. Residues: CASSKVNSHDYGYTF.

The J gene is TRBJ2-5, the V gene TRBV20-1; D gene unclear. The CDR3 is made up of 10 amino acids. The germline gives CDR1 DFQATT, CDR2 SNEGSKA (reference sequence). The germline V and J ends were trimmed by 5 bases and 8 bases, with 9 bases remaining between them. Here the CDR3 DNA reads TGCAGTGCTCTGTTAGATACCCAGTACTTC. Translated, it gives CSALLDTQYF.

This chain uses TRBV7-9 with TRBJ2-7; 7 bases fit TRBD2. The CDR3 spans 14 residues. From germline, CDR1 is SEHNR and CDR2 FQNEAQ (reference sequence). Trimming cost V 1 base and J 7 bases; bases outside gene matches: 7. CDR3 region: CASSLGGGVREQYF. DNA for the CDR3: TGTGCCAGCAGCTTAGGGGGAGGGGTGAGGGAGCAGTACTTC.